The rows below give T cell receptor beta chains drawn from one sample of a study of cytomegalovirus exposure and HLA in healthy donors. Repertoires were generated with immunoSEQ multiplex PCR, while TCRdb's copy carries only in-frame clones and drops some. The data show over 55,000 clones, with 87% seen just once and roughly 1.5% held by the top ten. Input material: PBMCs. Receptors originate from a man aged 18-30 years in good health and CMV-seronegative. Both conserved end residues are part of each CDR3. Fields, in order: V gene, J gene, CDR3 length, clone size, D gene, CDR3 protein, CDR3 DNA. A D gene is named only where the DNA matches it firmly. Some rows mark clone size as missing; the rest say once, few, many or name a class of expanded clone.

V gene: TRBV7-8
J gene: TRBJ2-2
CDR3 length: 13
clone size: -
D gene: -
CDR3 protein: CASRPRETGELFF
CDR3 DNA: TGTGCCAGCCGACCCCGGGAAACCGGGGAGCTGTTTTTT

V gene: TRBV29-1
J gene: TRBJ2-1
CDR3 length: 14
clone size: -
D gene: -
CDR3 protein: CSVESRTGYNEQFF
CDR3 DNA: TGCAGCGTTGAAAGCCGAACGGGGTACAATGAGCAGTTCTTC

V gene: TRBV5-1
J gene: TRBJ2-1
CDR3 length: 13
clone size: -
D gene: -
CDR3 protein: CASSLEELTEQFF
CDR3 DNA: TGCGCCAGCAGCTTGGAGGAGTTGACCGAGCAGTTCTTC

V gene: TRBV7-2
J gene: TRBJ1-5
CDR3 length: 13
clone size: -
D gene: -
CDR3 protein: CASSFGGNQPQHF
CDR3 DNA: TGTGCCAGCAGCTTCGGGGGCAATCAGCCCCAGCATTTT

V gene: TRBV10-3
J gene: TRBJ1-2
CDR3 length: 16
clone size: -
D gene: -
CDR3 protein: CAISESGPQGRYGYTF
CDR3 DNA: TGTGCCATCAGTGAGTCGGGCCCGCAGGGTCGTTATGGCTACACCTTC

V gene: TRBV30
J gene: TRBJ1-6
CDR3 length: 14
clone size: -
D gene: -
CDR3 protein: CAWSGIGGDSPLHF
CDR3 DNA: TGTGCCTGGAGTGGGATAGGGGGTGATTCACCCCTCCACTTT

V gene: TRBV30
J gene: TRBJ1-2
CDR3 length: 12
clone size: -
D gene: -
CDR3 protein: CAWSVQGDGYTF
CDR3 DNA: TGTGCCTGGAGTGTACAAGGGGATGGCTACACCTTC

V gene: TRBV29-1
J gene: TRBJ2-2
CDR3 length: 11
clone size: -
D gene: -
CDR3 protein: CSVDSTGELFF
CDR3 DNA: TGCAGCGTTGACTCCACCGGGGAGCTGTTTTTT

V gene: TRBV2
J gene: TRBJ2-1
CDR3 length: 18
clone size: once
D gene: TRBD2
CDR3 protein: CASSIGRERLAEDNEQFF
CDR3 DNA: TGTGCCAGCTCAATAGGAAGAGAGAGGCTAGCGGAGGACAATGAGCAGTTCTTC

V gene: TRBV7-2
J gene: TRBJ1-6
CDR3 length: 12
clone size: -
D gene: -
CDR3 protein: CASSFQTEPLHF
CDR3 DNA: TGTGCCAGCAGCTTTCAGACAGAGCCCCTCCACTTT

V gene: TRBV28
J gene: TRBJ2-2
CDR3 length: 19
clone size: -
D gene: -
CDR3 protein: CASSSTRQGGGPNTGELFF
CDR3 DNA: TGTGCCAGCAGTTCGACTCGTCAAGGAGGGGGCCCGAACACCGGGGAGCTGTTTTTT

V gene: TRBV30
J gene: TRBJ1-5
CDR3 length: 14
clone size: once
D gene: -
CDR3 protein: CAWATGTGNQPQHF
CDR3 DNA: TGTGCCTGGGCTACAGGGACGGGGAATCAGCCCCAGCATTTT

V gene: TRBV2
J gene: TRBJ2-5
CDR3 length: 17
clone size: -
D gene: TRBD2
CDR3 protein: CASKVVAGVHQGETQYF
CDR3 DNA: TGTGCCAGCAAGGTGGTAGCGGGGGTTCACCAAGGGGAGACCCAGTACTTC

V gene: TRBV6-5
J gene: TRBJ1-3
CDR3 length: 13
clone size: -
D gene: -
CDR3 protein: CASTPGSGNTIYF
CDR3 DNA: TGTGCCAGCACCCCAGGCTCTGGAAACACCATATATTTT

V gene: TRBV4-1
J gene: TRBJ1-2
CDR3 length: 16
clone size: -
D gene: -
CDR3 protein: CASSRASPGSEDGYTF
CDR3 DNA: TGCGCCAGCAGCCGGGCATCCCCGGGATCAGAAGATGGCTACACCTTC

V gene: TRBV9
J gene: TRBJ2-6
CDR3 length: 16
clone size: -
D gene: -
CDR3 protein: CASSPRWAGGANVLTF
CDR3 DNA: TGTGCCAGCAGCCCCCGGTGGGCGGGAGGGGCCAACGTCCTGACTTTC

V gene: TRBV6-6
J gene: TRBJ2-7
CDR3 length: 12
clone size: once
D gene: TRBD2
CDR3 protein: CASRGGYDEQYF
CDR3 DNA: TGTGCCAGCAGGGGGGGGTATGACGAGCAGTACTTC

V gene: TRBV28
J gene: TRBJ1-4
CDR3 length: 13
clone size: -
D gene: TRBD1
CDR3 protein: CASRLTGEEKLFF
CDR3 DNA: TGTGCCAGCAGACTGACAGGGGAAGAAAAACTGTTTTTT

V gene: TRBV28
J gene: TRBJ1-5
CDR3 length: 14
clone size: -
D gene: -
CDR3 protein: CASNPVTSNQPQHF
CDR3 DNA: TGTGCCAGCAACCCGGTAACTAGCAATCAGCCCCAGCATTTT

V gene: TRBV9
J gene: TRBJ2-3
CDR3 length: 15
clone size: -
D gene: TRBD2
CDR3 protein: CASSVTGGSTDTQYF
CDR3 DNA: TGTGCCAGCAGCGTAACCGGGGGGAGCACAGATACGCAGTATTTT

V gene: TRBV4-1
J gene: TRBJ2-7
CDR3 length: 15
clone size: -
D gene: TRBD2
CDR3 protein: CASSQEAQRDYEQYF
CDR3 DNA: TGCGCCAGCAGCCAAGAAGCGCAGCGGGACTACGAGCAGTACTTC

V gene: TRBV27
J gene: TRBJ1-3
CDR3 length: 14
clone size: -
D gene: TRBD1
CDR3 protein: CASSSGGAGNTIYF
CDR3 DNA: TGTGCCAGCAGCTCAGGGGGCGCTGGAAACACCATATATTTT

V gene: TRBV5-6
J gene: TRBJ1-2
CDR3 length: 11
clone size: -
D gene: -
CDR3 protein: CASSWRDAATF
CDR3 DNA: TGTGCCAGCAGCTGGCGGGATGCGGCGACCTTC

V gene: TRBV10-3
J gene: TRBJ1-2
CDR3 length: 16
clone size: -
D gene: -
CDR3 protein: CAITPTPQGPNYGYTF
CDR3 DNA: TGTGCCATCACCCCAACCCCACAGGGCCCCAACTATGGCTACACCTTC

V gene: TRBV4-1
J gene: TRBJ2-1
CDR3 length: 11
clone size: -
D gene: -
CDR3 protein: CASSLYKEQFF
CDR3 DNA: TGCGCCAGCAGCCTTTACAAGGAGCAGTTCTTC

V gene: TRBV9
J gene: TRBJ2-7
CDR3 length: 15
clone size: -
D gene: TRBD2
CDR3 protein: CASSAGLAGGLEQYF
CDR3 DNA: TGTGCCAGCAGCGCCGGACTAGCGGGGGGACTGGAGCAGTACTTC

V gene: TRBV25-1
J gene: TRBJ2-4
CDR3 length: 14
clone size: -
D gene: -
CDR3 protein: CASSDGLYKNIQYF
CDR3 DNA: TGTGCCAGCAGTGACGGGTTGTACAAAAACATTCAGTACTTC

V gene: TRBV9
J gene: TRBJ2-3
CDR3 length: 16
clone size: -
D gene: TRBD2
CDR3 protein: CASSVGTSGGFDTQYF
CDR3 DNA: TGTGCCAGCAGCGTAGGGACTAGCGGGGGTTTCGATACGCAGTATTTT

V gene: TRBV29-1
J gene: TRBJ1-1
CDR3 length: 13
clone size: -
D gene: -
CDR3 protein: CSAEGPGRTEAFF
CDR3 DNA: TGCAGCGCCGAGGGTCCGGGGAGGACTGAAGCTTTCTTT

V gene: TRBV19
J gene: TRBJ2-7
CDR3 length: 14
clone size: -
D gene: TRBD1
CDR3 protein: CASSPGQGAYEQYF
CDR3 DNA: TGTGCCAGTAGTCCGGGACAGGGGGCCTACGAGCAGTACTTC

V gene: TRBV5-4
J gene: TRBJ1-6
CDR3 length: 14
clone size: -
D gene: -
CDR3 protein: CASSTFTRGSPLHF
CDR3 DNA: TGTGCCAGCAGCACCTTTACAAGGGGTTCACCCCTCCACTTT

V gene: TRBV9
J gene: TRBJ2-2
CDR3 length: 15
clone size: -
D gene: -
CDR3 protein: CASSVVAGNTGELFF
CDR3 DNA: TGTGCCAGCAGCGTAGTTGCCGGGAACACCGGGGAGCTGTTTTTT

V gene: TRBV7-6
J gene: TRBJ2-2
CDR3 length: 12
clone size: -
D gene: TRBD1
CDR3 protein: CASSWDSGELFF
CDR3 DNA: TGTGCCAGCAGCTGGGACAGCGGGGAGCTGTTTTTT

V gene: TRBV9
J gene: TRBJ1-2
CDR3 length: 16
clone size: -
D gene: -
CDR3 protein: CASSTPRGNPTYGYTF
CDR3 DNA: TGTGCCAGCAGCACCCCCCGAGGGAATCCGACCTATGGCTACACCTTC

V gene: TRBV29-1
J gene: TRBJ2-7
CDR3 length: 12
clone size: -
D gene: -
CDR3 protein: CSVEGLANEQYF
CDR3 DNA: TGCAGCGTTGAAGGGCTAGCGAACGAGCAGTACTTC

V gene: TRBV5-1
J gene: TRBJ1-5
CDR3 length: 14
clone size: -
D gene: TRBD1
CDR3 protein: CASSPGQGDQPQHF
CDR3 DNA: TGCGCCAGCAGCCCCGGACAGGGGGATCAGCCCCAGCATTTT

V gene: TRBV7-6
J gene: TRBJ1-1
CDR3 length: 14
clone size: -
D gene: -
CDR3 protein: CASSRSHMNTEAFF
CDR3 DNA: TGTGCCAGCAGCCGATCCCACATGAACACTGAAGCTTTCTTT

V gene: TRBV27
J gene: TRBJ2-3
CDR3 length: 12
clone size: -
D gene: -
CDR3 protein: CASRQGGDTQYF
CDR3 DNA: TGTGCCAGCAGGCAGGGGGGAGATACGCAGTATTTT

V gene: TRBV6-6
J gene: TRBJ2-7
CDR3 length: 14
clone size: once
D gene: TRBD1
CDR3 protein: CASRRRQGVDEQYF
CDR3 DNA: TGTGCCAGCAGGCGGAGACAGGGGGTGGACGAGCAGTACTTC

V gene: TRBV5-4
J gene: TRBJ2-2
CDR3 length: 14
clone size: -
D gene: -
CDR3 protein: CASSLEVSTGELFF
CDR3 DNA: TGTGCCAGCAGCTTGGAAGTGAGCACCGGGGAGCTGTTTTTT

V gene: TRBV6-5
J gene: TRBJ2-7
CDR3 length: 15
clone size: -
D gene: TRBD1
CDR3 protein: CASSYPGQSIYEQYF
CDR3 DNA: TGTGCCAGCAGTTACCCGGGACAGAGCATCTACGAGCAGTACTTC

V gene: TRBV10-1
J gene: TRBJ2-3
CDR3 length: 13
clone size: -
D gene: -
CDR3 protein: CASSEGLPDTQYF
CDR3 DNA: TGCGCCAGCAGTGAGGGACTTCCAGATACGCAGTATTTT

V gene: TRBV29-1
J gene: TRBJ1-1
CDR3 length: 14
clone size: -
D gene: -
CDR3 protein: CSVPGRGSGTEAFF
CDR3 DNA: TGCAGCGTCCCGGGTAGGGGATCGGGCACTGAAGCTTTCTTT

V gene: TRBV6-5
J gene: TRBJ2-7
CDR3 length: 14
clone size: -
D gene: -
CDR3 protein: CASSYSGLSYEQYF
CDR3 DNA: TGTGCCAGCAGTTACTCCGGACTCTCCTACGAGCAGTACTTC

V gene: TRBV4-1
J gene: TRBJ2-5
CDR3 length: 15
clone size: -
D gene: -
CDR3 protein: CASSQEGGPQETQYF
CDR3 DNA: TGCGCCAGCAGCCAAGAGGGCGGGCCCCAAGAGACCCAGTACTTC

V gene: TRBV6-4
J gene: TRBJ2-3
CDR3 length: 16
clone size: -
D gene: TRBD2
CDR3 protein: CASSDSSGGGTDTQYF
CDR3 DNA: TGTGCCAGCAGTGACTCTAGCGGGGGGGGCACAGATACGCAGTATTTT